This T cell receptor (beta chain) is drawn from a study of blood T cell repertoires in COVID-19. As for the study in general: The study drew acute and convalescent COVID-19 samples from the United States, Italy and Spain. The cDNA or gDNA used as material had been derived from T cells, B-cell-depleted T cells, or PBMCs.

The CDR3 sequence is 13 residues long. Germline-derived CDR1 and CDR2 are LGHDT and YNNKEL (reference sequence). The V gene end was trimmed by 4 bases and the J gene end by 5 bases; junction bases not matched to a gene: 5. In the authors' workflow: Amplified reference gene primers provided the basis for estimating nucleated cell counts. Here immunoSEQ multiplex PCR was the method, and the copy in TCRdb shows in-frame clones only, minus some. V, J and clone size are taken as reported in that table, and D and trimming were inferred from the DNA itself. The profile covers some 670,000 clones, with more than 80% appearing a single time and about 0.24% taken by the ten largest. The table lists this clone with a count of one.

The V call is TRBV3-1 (or the pseudogene TRBV3-2), the J call TRBJ2-7; 7 nucleotides match TRBD1. Sample: peripheral blood. The receptor comes from a woman aged 18-29 years with acute or convalescent COVID-19. The CDR3 sequence: CASSPGQVDEQYF. DNA of the CDR3: TGTGCCAGCAGCCCAGGACAGGTCGACGAGCAGTACTTC.